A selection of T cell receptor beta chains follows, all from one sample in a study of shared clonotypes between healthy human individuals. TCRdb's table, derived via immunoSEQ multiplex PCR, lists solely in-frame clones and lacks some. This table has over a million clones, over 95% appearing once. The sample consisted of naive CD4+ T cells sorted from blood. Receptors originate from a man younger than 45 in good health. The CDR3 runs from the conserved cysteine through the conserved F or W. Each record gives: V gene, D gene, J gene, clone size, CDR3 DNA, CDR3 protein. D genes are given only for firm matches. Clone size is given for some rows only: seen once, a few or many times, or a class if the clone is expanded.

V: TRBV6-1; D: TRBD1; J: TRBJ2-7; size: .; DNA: TGTGCCAGCAAGCCGGGACAGAGATCCTACGAGCAGTACTTC; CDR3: CASKPGQRSYEQYF
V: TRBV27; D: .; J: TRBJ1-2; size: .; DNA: TGTGCCAGCAGCTTGACAGGATTCTATGGCTACACCTTC; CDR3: CASSLTGFYGYTF
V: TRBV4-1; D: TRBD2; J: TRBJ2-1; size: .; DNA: TGCGCCAGCAGTCAGGTAGCGGGAGTCTTCTACAATGAGCAGTTCTTC; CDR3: CASSQVAGVFYNEQFF
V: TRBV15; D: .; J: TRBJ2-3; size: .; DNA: TGTGCCACCAGCAGCCCGCCGGGGCCCGCGGGTGATACGCAGTATTTT; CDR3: CATSSPPGPAGDTQYF
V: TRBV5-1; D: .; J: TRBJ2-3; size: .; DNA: TGCGCCACCAGCTTAGGAGTTTCGGATACGCAGTATTTT; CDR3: CATSLGVSDTQYF
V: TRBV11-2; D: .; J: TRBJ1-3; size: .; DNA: TGTGCCAGCAGCCAGATAAACTCTGGAAACACCATATATTTT; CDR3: CASSQINSGNTIYF
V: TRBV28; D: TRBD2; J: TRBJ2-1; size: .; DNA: TGTGCCAGCGGGACAGTAGCGGGAGGACCCTACAATGAGCAGTTCTTC; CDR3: CASGTVAGGPYNEQFF
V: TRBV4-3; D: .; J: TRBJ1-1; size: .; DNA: TGCGCCAGCAGCCAAGCTGGACACGGTAACACTGAAGCTTTCTTT; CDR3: CASSQAGHGNTEAFF
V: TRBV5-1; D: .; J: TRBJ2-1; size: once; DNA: TGCGCCAGCAGCTTGGGTGGCGGGTCAGACAATGAGCAGTTCTTC; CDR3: CASSLGGGSDNEQFF
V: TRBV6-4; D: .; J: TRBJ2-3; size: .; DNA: TGTGCCAGCAGAGGGAGCACAGATACGCAGTATTTT; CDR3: CASRGSTDTQYF
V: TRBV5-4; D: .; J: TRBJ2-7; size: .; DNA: TGTGCCAGCAGCAAAGCAGGGTTCCAAATGTCCTACGAGCAGTACTTC; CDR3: CASSKAGFQMSYEQYF
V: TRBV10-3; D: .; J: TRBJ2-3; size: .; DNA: TGTGCCATCTCCGTTTCCGATACGCAGTATTTT; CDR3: CAISVSDTQYF
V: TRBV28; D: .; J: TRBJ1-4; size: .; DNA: TGTGCCAGCGTCGGCCCCAATGAAAAACTGTTTTTT; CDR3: CASVGPNEKLFF